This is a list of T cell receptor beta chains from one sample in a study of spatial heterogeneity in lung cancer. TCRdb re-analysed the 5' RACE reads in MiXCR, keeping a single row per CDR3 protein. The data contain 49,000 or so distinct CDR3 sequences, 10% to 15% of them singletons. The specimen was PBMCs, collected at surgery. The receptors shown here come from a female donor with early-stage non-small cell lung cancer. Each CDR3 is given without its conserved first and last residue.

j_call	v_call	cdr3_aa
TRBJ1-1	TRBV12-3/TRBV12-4	ASSLGREAF
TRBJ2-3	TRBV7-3	ASSVDRGKTDTQY
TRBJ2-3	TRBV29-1	SAHPQGTDTQY
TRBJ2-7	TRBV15	ATRSGATDHEQY
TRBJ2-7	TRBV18	ASSAPTSGGAYEQY
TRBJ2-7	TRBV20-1	SARDLDGSYEQY
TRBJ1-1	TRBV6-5	ASSEDRSNTEAF
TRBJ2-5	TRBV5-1	ASSQGLPATQY
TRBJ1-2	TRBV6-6	ASSYSLGQGAGYT
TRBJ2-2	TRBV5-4	ASSSRAEGNTGELF
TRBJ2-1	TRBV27	ASSDYNEQF
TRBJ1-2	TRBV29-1	SGGGQGAPGGYT
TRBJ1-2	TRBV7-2	ASSSGGYGYT
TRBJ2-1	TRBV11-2	ASSSTNEQF
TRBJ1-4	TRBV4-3	ASSQEGQGGEKLF
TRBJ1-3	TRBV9	ASSPAGQGSGNTIY
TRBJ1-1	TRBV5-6	ASSTGWNTEAF
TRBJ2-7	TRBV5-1	ASSRDSYEQY
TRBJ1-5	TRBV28	ASSPGGRRNSNQPQH
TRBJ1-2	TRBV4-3	ASSPEGRGTYGYT
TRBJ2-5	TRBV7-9	ASSTYSGQETQY
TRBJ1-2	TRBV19	ASSHRDRGKDGYT
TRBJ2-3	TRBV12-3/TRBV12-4	ASSRGGPRDTQY
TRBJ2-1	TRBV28	ASSKKGQASYNEQF
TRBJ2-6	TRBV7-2	ASRLGGVPAGTRSGANVLT
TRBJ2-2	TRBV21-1	ASTPRFKQGALTGELF
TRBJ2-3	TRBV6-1	ASSEVVGGASDTQY
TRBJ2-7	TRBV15	ATSQAGSLSYEQY